This T cell receptor beta chain was recorded in a study of T cell responses to AZD1222 COVID-19 vaccine. A note on this clone: The antigen remains undetermined.

The V gene lost 4 bases and the J gene lost 4 bases, with 10 bases spanning the gap. From germline, CDR1 is SGHNT and CDR2 YENEEA. The CDR3 runs to 14 residues. The repertoire was sequenced with immunoSEQ multiplex PCR; TCRdb's copy has only in-frame clones and lacks some. Of roughly 150,000 clones in the sample, 80% to 90% were seen once. General observations from the study: Baseline seropositives among AZD1222 recipients totaled only 6 or 7. Most donors were white British and more were female, and clonal diversity was possibly underestimated. CD4 TCRs associated with vaccination spanned spike, dominating at 160-218 and 743-854.

The rearrangement joins TRBV11-3 to TRBJ2-2, with D possibly matching TRBD1 (5 bases). The source was peripheral blood, collected on day 0 of AZD1222 vaccination. The clonotype comes from an adult in good health. The CDR3 protein is CASSWGSSTGELFF. For the CDR3, the DNA is TGTGCCAGCAGCTGGGGCTCCAGCACCGGGGAGCTGTTTTTT. Full variable domain (outside the CDR3, taken from reference TRBV11-3 and TRBJ2-2): EAGVVQSPRYKIIEKKQPVAFWCNPISGHNTLYWYLQNLGQGPELLIRYENEEAVDDSQLPKDRFSAERLKGVDSTLKIQPAELGDSAVYLCASSWGSSTGELFFGEGSRLTVL.